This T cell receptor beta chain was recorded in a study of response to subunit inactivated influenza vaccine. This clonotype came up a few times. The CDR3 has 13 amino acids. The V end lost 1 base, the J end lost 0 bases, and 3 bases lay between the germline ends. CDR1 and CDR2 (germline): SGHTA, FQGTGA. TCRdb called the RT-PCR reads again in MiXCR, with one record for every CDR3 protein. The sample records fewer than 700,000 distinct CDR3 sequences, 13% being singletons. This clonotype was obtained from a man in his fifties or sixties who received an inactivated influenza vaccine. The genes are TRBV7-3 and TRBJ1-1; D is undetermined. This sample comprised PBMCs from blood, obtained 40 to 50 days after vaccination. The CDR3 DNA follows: TGTGCCAGCAGCTTAATGGTGAACACTGAAGCTTTCTTT. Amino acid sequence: CASSLMVNTEAFF. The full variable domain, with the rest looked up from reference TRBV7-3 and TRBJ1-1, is GAGVSQTPSNKVTEKGKYVELRCDPISGHTALYWYRQSLGQGPEFLIYFQGTGAADDSGLPNDRFFAVRPEGSVSTLKIQRTERGDSAVYLCASSLMVNTEAFFGQGTRLTVV.